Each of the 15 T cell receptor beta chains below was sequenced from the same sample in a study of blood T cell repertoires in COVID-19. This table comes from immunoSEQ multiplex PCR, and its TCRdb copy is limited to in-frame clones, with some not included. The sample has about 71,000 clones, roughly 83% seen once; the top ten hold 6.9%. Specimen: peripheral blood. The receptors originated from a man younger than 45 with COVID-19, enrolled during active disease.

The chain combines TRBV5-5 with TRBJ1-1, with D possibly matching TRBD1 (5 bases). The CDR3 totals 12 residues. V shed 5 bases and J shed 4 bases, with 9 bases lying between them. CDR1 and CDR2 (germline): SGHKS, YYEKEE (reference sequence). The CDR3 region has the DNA TGTGCCAGCAGGGGGCTAGGCACTGAAGCTTTCTTT. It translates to CASRGLGTEAFF.

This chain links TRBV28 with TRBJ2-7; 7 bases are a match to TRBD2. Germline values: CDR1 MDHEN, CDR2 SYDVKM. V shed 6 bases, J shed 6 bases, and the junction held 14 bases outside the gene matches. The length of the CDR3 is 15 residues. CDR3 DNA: TGTGCCAGCAGCCCGTCTGGGGCGGGAGTGGGCGAGCAGTACTTC. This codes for CASSPSGAGVGEQYF.

The DNA for the CDR3 is TGTGCCAGCAGAATTAGCGTTACCGGGGAGCTGTTTTTT. Its protein product is CASRISVTGELFF. The gene calls are TRBV27 and TRBJ2-2; D possibly corresponds to TRBD2 (5 bases). V dropped 6 bases and J dropped 5 bases, with 10 bases sitting between them. The CDR3 length is 13 residues. The germline V gene encodes CDR1 MNHEY and CDR2 SMNVEV (reference sequence).

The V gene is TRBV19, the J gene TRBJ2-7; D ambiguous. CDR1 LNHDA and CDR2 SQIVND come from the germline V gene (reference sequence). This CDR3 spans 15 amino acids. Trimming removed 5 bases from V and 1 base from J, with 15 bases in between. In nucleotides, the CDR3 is TGTGCCAGTAGTGCCGAATCGGTCTCTTCCTACGAGCAGTACTTC. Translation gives CASSAESVSSYEQYF.

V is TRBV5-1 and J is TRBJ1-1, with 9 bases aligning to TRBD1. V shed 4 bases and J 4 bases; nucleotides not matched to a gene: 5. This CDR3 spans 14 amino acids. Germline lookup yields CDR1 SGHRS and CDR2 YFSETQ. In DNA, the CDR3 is TGCGCCAGCAGCGACACAGGGGGCACCACTGAAGCTTTCTTT. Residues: CASSDTGGTTEAFF.

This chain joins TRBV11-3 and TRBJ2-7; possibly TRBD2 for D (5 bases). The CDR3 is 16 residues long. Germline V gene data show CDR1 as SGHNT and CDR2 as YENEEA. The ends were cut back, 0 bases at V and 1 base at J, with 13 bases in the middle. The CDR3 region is CASSLESAGPSYEQYF. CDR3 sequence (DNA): TGTGCCAGCAGCTTAGAATCGGCGGGTCCTTCCTACGAGCAGTACTTC.

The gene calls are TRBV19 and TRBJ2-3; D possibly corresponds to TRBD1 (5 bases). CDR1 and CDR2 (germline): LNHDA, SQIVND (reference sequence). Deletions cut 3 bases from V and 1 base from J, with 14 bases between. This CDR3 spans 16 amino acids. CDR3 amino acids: CASSMYQGGGTDTQYF. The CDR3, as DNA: TGTGCCAGTAGTATGTATCAGGGTGGCGGCACAGATACGCAGTATTTT.

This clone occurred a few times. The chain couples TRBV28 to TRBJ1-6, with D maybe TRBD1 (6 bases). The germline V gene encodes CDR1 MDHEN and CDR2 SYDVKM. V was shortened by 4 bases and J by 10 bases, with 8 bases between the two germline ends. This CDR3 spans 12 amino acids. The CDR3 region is CASSSGDSPLHF. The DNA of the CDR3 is TGTGCCAGCAGTTCAGGGGACTCACCCCTCCACTTT.

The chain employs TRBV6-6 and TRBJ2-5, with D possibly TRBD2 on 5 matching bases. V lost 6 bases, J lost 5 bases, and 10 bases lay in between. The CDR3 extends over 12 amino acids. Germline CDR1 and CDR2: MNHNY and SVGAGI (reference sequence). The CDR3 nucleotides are TGTGCCAGCAGGACCGGGGAGGAGACCCAGTACTTC. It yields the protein CASRTGEETQYF.

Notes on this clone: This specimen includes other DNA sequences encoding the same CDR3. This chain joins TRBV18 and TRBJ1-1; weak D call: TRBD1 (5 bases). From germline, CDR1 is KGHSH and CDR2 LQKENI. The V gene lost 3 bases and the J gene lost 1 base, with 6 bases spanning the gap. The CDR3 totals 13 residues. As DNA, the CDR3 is TGTGCCAGCTCACCGGGGCGGAACACTGAAGCTTTCTTT. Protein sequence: CASSPGRNTEAFF. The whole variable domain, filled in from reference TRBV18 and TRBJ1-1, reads NAGVMQNPRHLVRRRGQEARLRCSPMKGHSHVYWYRQLPEEGLKFMVYLQKENIIDESGMPKERFSAEFPKEGPSILRIQQVVRGDSAAYFCASSPGRNTEAFFGQGTRLTVV.

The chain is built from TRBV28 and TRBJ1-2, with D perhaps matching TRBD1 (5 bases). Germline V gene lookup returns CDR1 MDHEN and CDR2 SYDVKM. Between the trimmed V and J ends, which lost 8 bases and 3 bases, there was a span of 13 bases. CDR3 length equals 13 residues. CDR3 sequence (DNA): TGTGCCAGCGGAATGGGGGAGGACTATGGCTACACCTTC. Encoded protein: CASGMGEDYGYTF.

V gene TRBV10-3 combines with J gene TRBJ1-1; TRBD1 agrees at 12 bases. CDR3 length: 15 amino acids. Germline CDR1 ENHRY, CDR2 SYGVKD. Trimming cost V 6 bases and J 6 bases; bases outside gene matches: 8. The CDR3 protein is CAIRSPGQGASEAFF. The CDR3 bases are TGTGCCATCAGGTCCCCGGGACAGGGGGCCTCTGAAGCTTTCTTT.

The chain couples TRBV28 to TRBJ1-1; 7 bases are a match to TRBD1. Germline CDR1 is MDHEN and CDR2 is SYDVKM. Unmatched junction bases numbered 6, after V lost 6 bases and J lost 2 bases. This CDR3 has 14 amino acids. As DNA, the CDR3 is TGTGCCAGCAGATTGGGGACAGTTAACACTGAAGCTTTCTTT. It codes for CASRLGTVNTEAFF.

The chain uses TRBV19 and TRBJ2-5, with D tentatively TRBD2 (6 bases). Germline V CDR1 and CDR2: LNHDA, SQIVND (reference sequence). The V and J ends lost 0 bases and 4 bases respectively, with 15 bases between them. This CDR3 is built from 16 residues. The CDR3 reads CASSIEGGTLAETQYF. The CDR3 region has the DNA TGTGCCAGTAGTATAGAGGGCGGGACGTTGGCAGAGACCCAGTACTTC.

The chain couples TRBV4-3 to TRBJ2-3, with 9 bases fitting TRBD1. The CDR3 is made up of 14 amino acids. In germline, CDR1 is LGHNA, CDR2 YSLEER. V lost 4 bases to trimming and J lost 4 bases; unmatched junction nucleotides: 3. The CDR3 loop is CASSRTGEADTQYF. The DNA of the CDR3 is TGCGCCAGCAGCCGGACAGGGGAGGCAGATACGCAGTATTTT.